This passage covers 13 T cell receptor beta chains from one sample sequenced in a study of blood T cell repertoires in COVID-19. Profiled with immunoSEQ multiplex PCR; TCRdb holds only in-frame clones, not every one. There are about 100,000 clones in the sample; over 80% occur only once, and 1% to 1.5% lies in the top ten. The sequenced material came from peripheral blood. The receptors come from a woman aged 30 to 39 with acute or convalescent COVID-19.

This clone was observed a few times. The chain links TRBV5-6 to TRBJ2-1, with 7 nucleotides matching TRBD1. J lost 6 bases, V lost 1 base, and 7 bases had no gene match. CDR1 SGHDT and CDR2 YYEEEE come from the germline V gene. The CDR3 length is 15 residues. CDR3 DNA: TGTGCCAGCAGCTTGCGACAGGGACGGCTCAATGAGCAGTTCTTC. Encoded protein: CASSLRQGRLNEQFF.

Here the CDR3 reads CASSSGGRGFRRETQYF. CDR3 nucleotide sequence: TGTGCCAGCAGTTCGGGCGGGAGGGGGTTTAGGCGAGAGACCCAGTACTTC. This chain joins TRBV27 and TRBJ2-5, with TRBD2 identical over 9 bases. V was clipped by 4 bases and J by 4 bases; unmatched bases: 13. The CDR3 sequence is 17 residues long. The germline V gene has CDR1 MNHEY and CDR2 SMNVEV (reference sequence).

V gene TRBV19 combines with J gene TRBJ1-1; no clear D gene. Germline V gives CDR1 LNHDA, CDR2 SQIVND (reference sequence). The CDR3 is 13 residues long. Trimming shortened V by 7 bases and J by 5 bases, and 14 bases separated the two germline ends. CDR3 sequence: CASNRQPDTEAFF. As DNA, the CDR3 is TGTGCCAGTAACCGACAACCTGATACTGAAGCTTTCTTT.

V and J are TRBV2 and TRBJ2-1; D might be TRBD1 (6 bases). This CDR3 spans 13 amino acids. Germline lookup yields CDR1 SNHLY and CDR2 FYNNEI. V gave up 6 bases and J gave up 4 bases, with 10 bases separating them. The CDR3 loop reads CASRDSTYNEQFF. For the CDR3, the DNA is TGTGCCAGCAGGGACAGCACATACAATGAGCAGTTCTTC.

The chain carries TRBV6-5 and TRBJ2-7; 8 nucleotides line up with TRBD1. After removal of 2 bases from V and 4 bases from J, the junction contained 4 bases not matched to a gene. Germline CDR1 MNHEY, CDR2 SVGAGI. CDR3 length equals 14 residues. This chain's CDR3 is CASSYGQGAYEQYF. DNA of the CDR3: TGTGCCAGCAGTTACGGGCAGGGGGCATACGAGCAGTACTTC.

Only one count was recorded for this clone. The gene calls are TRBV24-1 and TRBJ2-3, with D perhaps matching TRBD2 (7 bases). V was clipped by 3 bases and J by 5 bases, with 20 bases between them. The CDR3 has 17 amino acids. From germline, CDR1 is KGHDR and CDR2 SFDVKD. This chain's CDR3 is CATSDMGGPSSVDTQYF. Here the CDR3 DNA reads TGTGCCACCAGTGATATGGGGGGGCCGTCGTCGGTAGATACGCAGTATTTT.

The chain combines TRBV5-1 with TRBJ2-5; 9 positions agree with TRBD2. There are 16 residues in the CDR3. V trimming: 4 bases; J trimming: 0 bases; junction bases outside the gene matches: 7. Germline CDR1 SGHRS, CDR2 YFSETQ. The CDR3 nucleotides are TGCGCCAGCAGCCCCTTCGTAGCGGGAGACCAAGAGACCCAGTACTTC. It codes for CASSPFVAGDQETQYF. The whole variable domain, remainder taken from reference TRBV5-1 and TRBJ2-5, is KAGVTQTPRYLIKTRGQQVTLSCSPISGHRSVSWYQQTPGQGLQFLFEYFSETQRNKGNFPGRFSGRQFSNSRSEMNVSTLELGDSALYLCASSPFVAGDQETQYFGPGTRLLVL.

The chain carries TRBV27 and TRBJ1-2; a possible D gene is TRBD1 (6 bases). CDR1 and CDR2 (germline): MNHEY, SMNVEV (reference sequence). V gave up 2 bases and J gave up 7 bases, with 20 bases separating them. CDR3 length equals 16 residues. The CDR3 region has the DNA TGTGCCAGCAGTTTACGTCCGGGGACATCCCCTATTGGCTACACCTTC. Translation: CASSLRPGTSPIGYTF.

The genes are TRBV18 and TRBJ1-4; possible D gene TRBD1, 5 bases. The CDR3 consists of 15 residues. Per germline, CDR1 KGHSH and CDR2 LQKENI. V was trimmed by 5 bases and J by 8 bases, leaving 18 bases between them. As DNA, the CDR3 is TGTGCCAGCTCATCAGCGGTGCAGGGAGGAGAAAAACTGTTTTTT. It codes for CASSSAVQGGEKLFF. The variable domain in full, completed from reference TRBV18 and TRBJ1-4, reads NAGVMQNPRHLVRRRGQEARLRCSPMKGHSHVYWYRQLPEEGLKFMVYLQKENIIDESGMPKERFSAEFPKEGPSILRIQQVVRGDSAAYFCASSSAVQGGEKLFFGSGTQLSVL.

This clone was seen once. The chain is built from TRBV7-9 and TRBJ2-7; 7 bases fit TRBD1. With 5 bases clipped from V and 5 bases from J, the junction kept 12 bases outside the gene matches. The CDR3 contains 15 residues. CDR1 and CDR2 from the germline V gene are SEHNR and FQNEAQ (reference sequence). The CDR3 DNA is TGTGCCAGCAGCCCTCCTAAATCCACAGGGGACGAGCAGTACTTC. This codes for CASSPPKSTGDEQYF.

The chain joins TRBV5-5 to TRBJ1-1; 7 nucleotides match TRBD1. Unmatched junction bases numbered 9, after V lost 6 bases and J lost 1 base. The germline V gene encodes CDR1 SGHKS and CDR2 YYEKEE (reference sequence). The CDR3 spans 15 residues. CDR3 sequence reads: CASMLQGTSNTEAFF. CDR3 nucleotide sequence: TGTGCCAGCATGCTACAGGGGACTTCGAACACTGAAGCTTTCTTT.

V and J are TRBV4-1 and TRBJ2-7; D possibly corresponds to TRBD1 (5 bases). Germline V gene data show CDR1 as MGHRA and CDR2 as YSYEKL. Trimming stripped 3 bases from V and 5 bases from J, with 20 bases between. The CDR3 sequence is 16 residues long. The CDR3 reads CASSQGLGLMFHEQYF. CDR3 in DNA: TGCGCCAGCAGCCAGGGGCTTGGCCTTATGTTCCACGAGCAGTACTTC.

CDR3 bases: TGTGCCTGGAGACGGGACACTGAAGCTTTCTTT. Its translation is CAWRRDTEAFF. This rearrangement joins TRBV30 to TRBJ1-1; the D is unclear. The V gene lost 3 bases and the J gene lost 3 bases, with 5 bases spanning the gap. CDR3 size: 11 residues. Germline V gene sequence: CDR1 GTSNPN, CDR2 SVGIG (reference sequence).